These T cell receptor beta chains were read from a single sample in a study of Graves' ophthalmopathy and Graves' hyperthyroidism. TCRdb itself ran the multiplex PCR reads through MiXCR, one entry per CDR3 protein. The table lists around 590,000 distinct CDR3 sequences, less than 40% of them singletons. Sequencing used peripheral blood or thyroid tissue (not recorded which). Source of these receptors: an adult man with Graves' hyperthyroidism. Both conserved end residues are part of each CDR3. D genes are given only for firm matches. The size entry is marked missing in some rows and otherwise reads once, few, many or a size class.

NA	TRBV7-9	NA	TRBJ2-6	TGCAGTTACCAAAGGGTCTCTGGGGCCAACGTCCTGACTTTC	CSYQRVSGANVLTF
NA	TRBV5-6	few	TRBJ2-2	TGTGCCAGCAGCTTCAGTGGGAACAGAAACACCGGGGAGCTGTTTTTT	CASSFSGNRNTGELFF
TRBD2	TRBV7-9	NA	TRBJ2-1	TGTGCCAGCAGCTTAAAAGCGGGGGCTGAGCAGTTCTTC	CASSLKAGAEQFF
NA	TRBV15	few	TRBJ2-3	TGTGCCACCAGCGGAGGGGGATACCGCACAGATACGCAGTATTTT	CATSGGGYRTDTQYF
TRBD2	TRBV7-9	many	TRBJ2-7	TGTGCCAGCAGCTTGGGGACTAGCGGGTCGTCCTACGAGCAGTACTTC	CASSLGTSGSSYEQYF
NA	TRBV20-1	many	TRBJ1-4	TGCAGTGCTAGAGCAGGGTACGGGGAAAAACTGTTTTTT	CSARAGYGEKLFF
NA	TRBV11-2	NA	TRBJ2-7	TGTGCCAGCAGGAAACTAGGGGTATCCTACGAGCAGTACTTC	CASRKLGVSYEQYF
NA	TRBV29-1	few	TRBJ2-3	TGCAGCGTTCTCCCATCAGATACGCAGTATTTT	CSVLPSDTQYF
TRBD2	TRBV12-3/TRBV12-4	many	TRBJ2-7	TGTGCCAGCAGTACCGGGACTAGCGGGAGGGGCCACTCCTACGAGCAGTACTTC	CASSTGTSGRGHSYEQYF
NA	TRBV5-1	NA	TRBJ2-2	TGCGCCAGCAGCTTGTCGTCAGGGCGCGGCGGGGAGCTGTTTTTT	CASSLSSGRGGELFF
NA	TRBV2	few	TRBJ1-6	TGTGCCAGCAAATTCGAAGAAATCCCAAATTCACCCCTCCACTTT	CASKFEEIPNSPLHF
NA	TRBV24-1	many	TRBJ1-1	TGTGCCACCAGTGGTACGACAGGGAACACTGAAGCTTTCTTT	CATSGTTGNTEAFF
NA	TRBV5-1	NA	TRBJ1-5	TGCGCCAGCAGCCTCGGTGGGGCAGGAACCCATAGCAATCAGCCCCAGCATTTT	CASSLGGAGTHSNQPQHF
TRBD1	TRBV5-4	many	TRBJ2-7	TGTGCCAGCAGCCCAATCCCGGGGACAGGGGCCTACGAGCAGTACTTC	CASSPIPGTGAYEQYF
NA	TRBV11-2	NA	TRBJ1-2	TGTGCCAGCTCACCACCGGAGAGGGATGGCTACACCTTC	CASSPPERDGYTF
TRBD2	TRBV7-9	NA	TRBJ2-1	TGTGCCAGCAGCCGACTAGCGGGGAGGAACAATGAGCAGTTCTTC	CASSRLAGRNNEQFF
NA	TRBV7-3	NA	TRBJ2-5	TGTGCCAGCAGCTCCAACAAGGGAGGGGGCCAGTACTTC	CASSSNKGGGQYF
TRBD2	TRBV7-8	many	TRBJ2-7	TGTGCCAGCAGCGCAACTAGCGGGGCCTACGAGCAGTACTTC	CASSATSGAYEQYF
NA	TRBV9	few	TRBJ2-2	TGTGCCAGCAGCGCCGGGGACCTGAGAACCGGGGAGCTGTTTTTT	CASSAGDLRTGELFF
TRBD1	TRBV5-8	many	TRBJ1-3	TGTGCCAGCAGCTACAACAGGGGAGAACTTGGAAACACCATATATTTT	CASSYNRGELGNTIYF
TRBD2	TRBV7-9	NA	TRBJ2-5	TGTGCCAGCAGCTTAGCCCAACTAGCGGGAGGCCCAGATACGCAGTACTTC	CASSLAQLAGGPDTQYF
NA	TRBV28	few	TRBJ1-2	TGTGCCAGCAGTGCAGGGTTTGGCTACACCTTC	CASSAGFGYTF
NA	TRBV10-3	NA	TRBJ2-4	TGTGCCATATCGGTGATGGAGGAGGGCATGGCCAAAAACATTCAGTACTTC	CAISVMEEGMAKNIQYF
TRBD2	TRBV7-9	NA	TRBJ2-7	TGTGCCAGCAGTCCCCCTCTAGCGGTCCCCTACGAGCAGTACTTC	CASSPPLAVPYEQYF
TRBD1	TRBV9	few	TRBJ1-1	TGTGCCAGCAGCCCACCGGAGGGGACAGGGTTTGCGGCTTTCTTT	CASSPPEGTGFAAFF
NA	TRBV7-7	few	TRBJ2-5	TGTGCTAGCAGTCCGACCCAGTACTTC	CASSPTQYF
TRBD2	TRBV12-3/TRBV12-4	NA	TRBJ2-3	TGTGCCAGCAGCGTTAGCGGGGTTGGGACAGATACGCAGTATTTT	CASSVSGVGTDTQYF
NA	TRBV20-1	many	TRBJ2-7	TGCAGTGCTAGAGACCGGCGGAGCTACGAGCAGTACTTC	CSARDRRSYEQYF
NA	TRBV20-1	NA	TRBJ2-6	TGCAGTGTTACTAGCGGGGCCAACGTCCTGACTTTC	CSVTSGANVLTF
NA	TRBV6-6	NA	TRBJ1-5	TGTGCCAGCAGTGAAGCGTTCGGCCGATTCGGCAATCAGCCCCAGCATTTT	CASSEAFGRFGNQPQHF
TRBD1	TRBV7-2	NA	TRBJ2-7	TGTGCCAGCAGCATGTACAGGGGGGACTACGAGCAGTACTTC	CASSMYRGDYEQYF
NA	TRBV7-8	NA	TRBJ2-6	TGTGCCAGCAGTCCGGCTGAGGCCAACGTCCTGACTTTC	CASSPAEANVLTF
NA	TRBV24-1	many	TRBJ1-5	TGTGCCACCAGTGACCGATTGCGTCATTTAAATCAGCCCCAGCATTTT	CATSDRLRHLNQPQHF
TRBD2	TRBV29-1	once	TRBJ2-5	TGCAGCGTTGTGTCTAGCGGGGGCCAAGAGACCCAGTACTTC	CSVVSSGGQETQYF
NA	TRBV4-1	NA	TRBJ2-2	TGCGCCAGCAGCCAAGTAACCTCAATTAACACCGGGGAGCTGTTTTTT	CASSQVTSINTGELFF
TRBD1	TRBV5-1	few	TRBJ2-1	TGCGCCAGCAGCCTGACAGGGAGCAGTGAGCAGTTCTTC	CASSLTGSSEQFF
NA	TRBV19	many	TRBJ1-6	TGTGCCAGTGGGACCGCCTATAATTCACCCCTCCACTTT	CASGTAYNSPLHF
TRBD1	TRBV6-1	NA	TRBJ1-3	TGTGCCAGCAGTGAGAGACAGGGTGGGCGCTCTGGAAACACCATATATTTT	CASSERQGGRSGNTIYF
TRBD1	TRBV29-1	once	TRBJ1-2	TGCAGCAGTAGGGACAGACTCTATGGCTACACCTTC	CSSRDRLYGYTF
NA	TRBV7-9	NA	TRBJ1-6	TGTGCCAGCAGCGGGGAAGGTGGTTCACCCCTCCACTTT	CASSGEGGSPLHF
TRBD2	TRBV7-6	NA	TRBJ2-2	TGTGCCAGCAGCCCCGCTAGCGGGGGGCCACTGAACACCGGGGAGCTGTTTTTT	CASSPASGGPLNTGELFF
NA	TRBV12-3/TRBV12-4	NA	TRBJ1-1	TGTGCCAGCAGTTTTGGGCCCCCGGACACTGAAGCTTTCTTT	CASSFGPPDTEAFF
TRBD1	TRBV7-8	NA	TRBJ1-2	TGTGCCTGGAGGGGGGCAGGGGGCTATCTTGGCTACACCTTC	CAWRGAGGYLGYTF
NA	TRBV6-5	NA	TRBJ2-1	TGTGCCAGCAGTGGACTGAGCTCCTACAATGAGCAGTTCTTC	CASSGLSSYNEQFF
TRBD1	TRBV7-9	few	TRBJ1-6	TGTGCCAGCAGCTTCCGGGACAGCCTTAATTCACCCCTCCACTTT	CASSFRDSLNSPLHF
TRBD2	TRBV7-2	many	TRBJ2-1	TGTGCCAGCAGCTTAGGGACTAGCGTGGATGAGCAGTTCTTC	CASSLGTSVDEQFF
TRBD1	TRBV20-1	NA	TRBJ1-5	TGCAGTGCTAGCCCTGACAGGGGTGGCAATCAGCCCCAGCATTTT	CSASPDRGGNQPQHF
NA	TRBV7-2	NA	TRBJ2-3	TGTGCCAGCAGCTTATCACAGGGCAGCACAGATACGCAGTATTTT	CASSLSQGSTDTQYF
TRBD1	TRBV6-5	many	TRBJ2-7	TGTGCCAGCTCAGGGCAGGGGGCGACCTACGAGCAGTACTTC	CASSGQGATYEQYF
TRBD2	TRBV12-5	few	TRBJ2-7	TGTGCTAGTGGTCAGGGCGGGGGGTACGAGCAGTACTTC	CASGQGGGYEQYF
NA	TRBV7-9	many	TRBJ1-1	TGTGCCAGCAGATCAAACGACCAGTCGGCTTTCTTT	CASRSNDQSAFF